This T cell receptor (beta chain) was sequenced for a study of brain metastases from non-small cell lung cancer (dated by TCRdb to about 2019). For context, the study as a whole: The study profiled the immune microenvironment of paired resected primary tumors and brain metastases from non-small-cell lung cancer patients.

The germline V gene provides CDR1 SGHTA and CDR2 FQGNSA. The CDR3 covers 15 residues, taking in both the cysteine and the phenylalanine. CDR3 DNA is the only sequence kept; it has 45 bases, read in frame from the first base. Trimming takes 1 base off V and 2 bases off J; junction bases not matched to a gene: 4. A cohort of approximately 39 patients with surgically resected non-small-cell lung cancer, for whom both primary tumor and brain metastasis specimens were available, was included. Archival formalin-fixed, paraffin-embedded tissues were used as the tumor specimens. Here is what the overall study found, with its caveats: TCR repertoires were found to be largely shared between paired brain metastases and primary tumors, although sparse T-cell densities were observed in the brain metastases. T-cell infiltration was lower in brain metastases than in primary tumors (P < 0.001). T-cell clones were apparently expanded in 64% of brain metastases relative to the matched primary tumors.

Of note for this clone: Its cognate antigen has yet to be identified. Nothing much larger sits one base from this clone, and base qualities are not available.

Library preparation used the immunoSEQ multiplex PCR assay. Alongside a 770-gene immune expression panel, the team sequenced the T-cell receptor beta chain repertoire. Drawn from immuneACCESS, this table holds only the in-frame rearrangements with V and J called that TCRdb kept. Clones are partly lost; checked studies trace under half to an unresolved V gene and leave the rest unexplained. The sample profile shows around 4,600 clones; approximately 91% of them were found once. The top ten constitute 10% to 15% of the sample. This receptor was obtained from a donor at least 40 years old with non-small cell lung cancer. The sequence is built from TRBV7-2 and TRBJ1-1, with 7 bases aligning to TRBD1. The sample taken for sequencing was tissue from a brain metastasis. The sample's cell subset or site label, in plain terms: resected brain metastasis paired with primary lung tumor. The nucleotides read TGTGCCAGCAGCTTAGAGACAGGGTTTAACACTGAAGCTTTCTTT. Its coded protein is CASSLETGFNTEAFF.